These T cell receptor beta chains were read from a single sample in a study of T cells after yellow fever vaccination. MiXCR was run by TCRdb on the 5' RACE reads, yielding one entry per CDR3 protein. The sample carries around 360,000 distinct CDR3 sequences, around 10% recorded once. Sequencing used PBMCs, obtained on the day of the first yellow fever vaccination. The receptors here all came from a man aged 18 to 30 who received the YFV17D yellow fever vaccine. CDR3s include the opening cysteine and the closing phenylalanine or tryptophan. D genes are given only for firm matches. The listing skips clone size in some rows; elsewhere it reads once, few, many or a size class.

TRBV7-2,TRBJ2-5,TRBD2,few,TGTGCCAGCAGCTTTCAGCGGGGGCCAGAGACCCAGTACTTC,CASSFQRGPETQYF
TRBV12-3/TRBV12-4,TRBJ1-2,-,-,TGTGCCAGCAGTTTTTCTACCGGACGCAACTATGGCTACACCTTC,CASSFSTGRNYGYTF
TRBV6-5,TRBJ2-5,-,-,TGTGCCAGCAGTTACTCACCCATTCTCCTGGAGACCCAGTACTTC,CASSYSPILLETQYF
TRBV12-3/TRBV12-4,TRBJ2-3,-,-,TGTGCCAGCAGTTTTTCGGGGGATACGCAGTATTTT,CASSFSGDTQYF
TRBV5-1,TRBJ1-2,TRBD1,-,TGCGCCAGCAGCTCAACGACAGGGGGCTATGGCTACACCTTC,CASSSTTGGYGYTF
TRBV7-8,TRBJ1-2,-,-,TGTGCCAGCAGCTCAACAGGGTTTGTGGGCTATGGCTACACCTTC,CASSSTGFVGYGYTF
TRBV4-2,TRBJ2-5,TRBD2,few,TGTGCCAGCAGCCAAGATTTAACCCGGGGGGGCCAAGAGACCCAGTACTTC,CASSQDLTRGGQETQYF
TRBV4-3,TRBJ1-5,-,few,TGCGCCAGCAGCCTAAGGCCAGGGGATCAGCCCCAGCATTTT,CASSLRPGDQPQHF
TRBV7-6,TRBJ2-3,-,many,TGTGCCAGCAGCTTATATGTGATGATGGGGGATACGCAGTATTTT,CASSLYVMMGDTQYF
TRBV7-8,TRBJ1-5,-,many,TGTGCCAGCGGGTTGGGAAATGGGCTCATAGATCAGCCCCAGCATTTT,CASGLGNGLIDQPQHF
TRBV5-5,TRBJ2-7,-,few,TGTGCCAGCAGCGGCACAGGGAATCCGTCCTACGAGCAGTACTTC,CASSGTGNPSYEQYF
TRBV5-4,TRBJ1-2,-,-,TGTGCCAGCAACTGGGGGGCAGGGCGACCCTATGGCTACACCTTC,CASNWGAGRPYGYTF
TRBV3-1,TRBJ1-1,-,few,TGTGCCAGCAGCCTAACAGCGAACGTAGCTTTCTTT,CASSLTANVAFF
TRBV7-8,TRBJ2-7,TRBD1,-,TGTGCCAGCAGCTTAGCGAGGGTTAGGACAGGGGGCGAGCAGTACTTC,CASSLARVRTGGEQYF
TRBV6-5,TRBJ1-1,-,few,TGTGCCAGCAGTTACTCGTGGGAAAGGAACACTGAAGCTTTCTTT,CASSYSWERNTEAFF
TRBV7-9,TRBJ1-1,-,few,TGTGCCAGCAGCTTTGTGGACTCGACTGAAGCTTTCTTT,CASSFVDSTEAFF
TRBV20-1,TRBJ1-6,-,-,TGCAGTGCTAGAGATCTTCAGAGGGGCGCCTCCTATAATTCACCCCTCCACTTT,CSARDLQRGASYNSPLHF
TRBV10-3,TRBJ2-1,-,-,TGTGCCATCGCGGAGACCGCAAGACCTTTGGCTGGCTCCTACAATGAGCAGTTCTTC,CAIAETARPLAGSYNEQFF
TRBV4-3,TRBJ2-2,-,-,TGCGCCAGCAGCCAAGATCGGAGGACCGGGGAGCTGTTTTTT,CASSQDRRTGELFF
TRBV7-2,TRBJ2-3,TRBD2,few,TGTGCCAGCAGCTTAGCCACTAGCGGGGGACTCACAGATACGCAGTATTTT,CASSLATSGGLTDTQYF
TRBV12-3/TRBV12-4,TRBJ1-5,-,many,TGTGCCAGCAGTTTGAGGGGTAGCAATCAGCCCCAGCATTTT,CASSLRGSNQPQHF
TRBV9,TRBJ2-7,-,few,TGTGCCAGCAGCCCTACGTTGAGGGGGATGGCGGACGAGCAGTACTTC,CASSPTLRGMADEQYF
TRBV12-3/TRBV12-4,TRBJ2-3,-,-,TGTGCCAGCAGTCCGCAGGACGGGTCAGATACGCAGTATTTT,CASSPQDGSDTQYF
TRBV12-5,TRBJ1-5,-,-,TGTGCTAGTGGTGGACAGCCGGATCAGCCCCAGCATTTT,CASGGQPDQPQHF
TRBV10-3,TRBJ2-3,-,few,TGTGCCATCAGTGGTGGGGGAGGCACAGATACGCAGTATTTT,CAISGGGGTDTQYF
TRBV20-1,TRBJ2-5,-,-,TGCAGTGCCCCCTTGGGAGTCCAAGAGACCCAGCACTTC,CSAPLGVQETQHF
TRBV12-3/TRBV12-4,TRBJ2-5,TRBD2,many,TGTGCCAGCAGTCGGGGGGGGGCCACACAAGAGACCCAGTACTTC,CASSRGGATQETQYF
TRBV4-2,TRBJ2-2,TRBD2,few,TGTGCCAGCGGCGGGGCGGGGGGGAACACCGGGGAGCTGTTTTTT,CASGGAGGNTGELFF
TRBV12-3/TRBV12-4,TRBJ2-1,-,-,TGTACCAGCAGCCTCGTCAGGCGGGGGCTCCGATTAAGCTCCTACAATGAGCAGTTCTTC,CTSSLVRRGLRLSSYNEQFF